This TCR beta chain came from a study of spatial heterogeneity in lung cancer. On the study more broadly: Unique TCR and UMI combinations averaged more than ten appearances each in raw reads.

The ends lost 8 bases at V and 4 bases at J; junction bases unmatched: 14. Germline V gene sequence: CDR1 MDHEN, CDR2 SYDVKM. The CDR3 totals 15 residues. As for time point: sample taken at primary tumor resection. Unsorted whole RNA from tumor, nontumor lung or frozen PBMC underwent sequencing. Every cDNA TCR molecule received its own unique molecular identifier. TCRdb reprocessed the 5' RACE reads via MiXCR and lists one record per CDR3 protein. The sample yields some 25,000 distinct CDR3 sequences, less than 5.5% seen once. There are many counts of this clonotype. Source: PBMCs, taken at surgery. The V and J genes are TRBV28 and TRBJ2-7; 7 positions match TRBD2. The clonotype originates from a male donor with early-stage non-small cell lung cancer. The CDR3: CASSQRDLAGYEQYF. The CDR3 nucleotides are TGTGCCAGCTCGCAACGGGACTTAGCGGGTTACGAGCAGTACTTC.